The rows below give T cell receptor beta chains drawn from one sample of a study of blood T cell repertoires in COVID-19. Clones were read by immunoSEQ multiplex PCR, and TCRdb kept only the in-frame ones, dropping some. Of 200,000 to 250,000 clones listed, 80% to 90% are singletons. The source material was peripheral blood. Source of these receptors: a woman of 80 years or more with active or convalescent COVID-19. Each CDR3 is given with its conserved first and last residue. D genes are given only for firm matches. Some rows have no size entry. The others give once, few or many, or a class for an expanded clone.

>TRBJ2-5|TRBV7-2|NA|NA
TGTGCCAGCAGCCCACCCCGGAGCGGACGAGAGACCCAGTACTTC
CASSPPRSGRETQYF
>TRBJ1-1|TRBV7-9|TRBD1|NA
TGTGCCAGCAGCTTAACAGGGGACACTGAAGCTTTCTTT
CASSLTGDTEAFF
>TRBJ2-2|TRBV28|NA|few
TGTGCCAGCAGTTTAGGGGCGACCGGGGAGCTGTTTTTT
CASSLGATGELFF
>TRBJ2-1|TRBV7-2|TRBD2|NA
TGTGCCAGCAGCTTAACCGGGACTAGCGGGATGAATGAGCAGTTCTTC
CASSLTGTSGMNEQFF
>TRBJ1-6|TRBV18|NA|NA
TGTGCCAGCTCACCATTCGCGGGGGACAATTCACCCCTCCACTTT
CASSPFAGDNSPLHF
>TRBJ1-3|TRBV18|NA|NA
TGTGCCAGCTCCCGCCTCCCAGGTTACTCTGGAAACACCATATATTTT
CASSRLPGYSGNTIYF
>TRBJ1-2|TRBV15|NA|NA
TGTGCCACCAGCGCATATCTGACACTAGACGCTAACTATGGCTACACCTTC
CATSAYLTLDANYGYTF
>TRBJ1-2|TRBV18|TRBD1|NA
TGTGCCAGCTCACCACCGGGACAGGGGGGCTACACCTTC
CASSPPGQGGYTF
>TRBJ1-2|TRBV30|NA|NA
TGTGCCTGGAGTGTACCGGGAGGTGGCTACACCTTC
CAWSVPGGGYTF
>TRBJ2-1|TRBV6-5|NA|NA
TGTGCCAGCCCTAGGGGGGGTGAGCAATTCTTC
CASPRGGEQFF
>TRBJ2-7|TRBV4-3|NA|NA
TGCGCCAGCAGCTTCGGGCATACGTCTAGCCGAAACGAGCAGTACTTC
CASSFGHTSSRNEQYF
>TRBJ2-7|TRBV14|TRBD1|NA
TGTGCCAGCAGCCCTTTTGGACAGGGGAGCGACGAGCAGTACTTC
CASSPFGQGSDEQYF
>TRBJ2-7|TRBV5-1|TRBD1|NA
TGCGCCAGCAGCTTGCACCCCGGACAGGGACCCTACGAGCAGTACTTC
CASSLHPGQGPYEQYF
>TRBJ1-2|TRBV6-5|TRBD1|NA
TGTGCCAGCAGTTGGACAGGGGGCGCATCCAACTATGGCTACACCTTC
CASSWTGGASNYGYTF
>TRBJ2-1|TRBV7-8|NA|NA
TGTGCCAGCAGCTTATCCCCCTCCAGGGTACATTCGAATGAGCAGTTCTTC
CASSLSPSRVHSNEQFF
>TRBJ2-7|TRBV7-2|TRBD2|NA
TGTGCCAGCAGCGCACTAGCGGGGGGCTACGAGCAGTACTTC
CASSALAGGYEQYF
>TRBJ2-5|TRBV7-2|TRBD1|NA
TGTGCCAGCAGCTTGGACAGGGGTGGCAAAGAGACCCAGTACTTC
CASSLDRGGKETQYF
>TRBJ1-2|TRBV18|NA|NA
TGTGCCAGCTCACCAGTTTTCGAACAGAACTATGGCTACACCTTC
CASSPVFEQNYGYTF
>TRBJ2-5|TRBV5-1|NA|NA
TGCGCCAGCAGCTTGGCCCCCCCGGGGGAGACCCAGTACTTC
CASSLAPPGETQYF
>TRBJ1-4|TRBV19|NA|NA
TGTGCCAGTACCGTAGGGGGTGGCGCAACTAATGAAAAACTGTTTTTT
CASTVGGGATNEKLFF
>TRBJ1-1|TRBV18|TRBD1|NA
TGTGCCACATCAGGGGGTAGGGACACTGAAGCTTTCTTT
CATSGGRDTEAFF
>TRBJ2-5|TRBV5-1|NA|NA
TGCGCCAGCAGTCCCGCGGACCAAGAGACCCAGTACTTC
CASSPADQETQYF
>TRBJ2-1|TRBV10-3|NA|NA
TGTGCCATCAGTGAGCTCAGGGGCCCCAAGGATGAGCAGTTCTTC
CAISELRGPKDEQFF
>TRBJ2-7|TRBV2|TRBD2|NA
TGTGCCAGCAGCGAGACTAGCGGATTCGGTGGCGAGCAGTACTTC
CASSETSGFGGEQYF
>TRBJ2-7|TRBV18|TRBD1|NA
TGTGCCAGCTCACAACGCGCCGGACAGGCCAGCTCCTACGAGCAGTACTTC
CASSQRAGQASSYEQYF
>TRBJ1-2|TRBV5-1|TRBD1|NA
TGCGCCAGCAGCTCCGGGACAGGGAACTATGGCTACACCTTC
CASSSGTGNYGYTF
>TRBJ2-5|TRBV5-1|TRBD2|NA
TGCGCCAGCAGCCCGGGGTGGACTAGTTGGGGAGAGACCCAGTACTTC
CASSPGWTSWGETQYF
>TRBJ2-5|TRBV11-2|NA|NA
TGTGCCAGCAACTCCGCGCTCCAAGAGACCCAGTACTTC
CASNSALQETQYF
>TRBJ2-7|TRBV9|TRBD2|once
TGTGCCAGCAGCGTCGGACTAGCGGGAGCCCTATACGAGCAGTACTTC
CASSVGLAGALYEQYF
>TRBJ2-5|TRBV5-5|NA|NA
TGTGCCAGCAGCCTCCGGGGAGAGACCCAGTACTTC
CASSLRGETQYF
>TRBJ2-1|TRBV5-1|NA|NA
TGCGCCAGCAGCTTCACAGGGATCGCTGGAGGTGAGCAGTTCTTC
CASSFTGIAGGEQFF
>TRBJ2-7|TRBV19|NA|NA
TGTGCCAGTAGTATTACAGGGAAAATGAGCGAGCAGTACTTC
CASSITGKMSEQYF
>TRBJ2-7|TRBV7-2|NA|NA
TGTGCCAGCAGCTTAGTGGCCAGGGGCTACGAGCAGTACTTC
CASSLVARGYEQYF
>TRBJ2-6|TRBV7-2|NA|NA
TGTGCCAGCAGCTTCGTTAGCTCTGGGGCCAACGTCCTGACTTTC
CASSFVSSGANVLTF
>TRBJ1-4|TRBV5-1|NA|NA
TGCGCCAGCAGCTACAGTAATGAAAAACTGTTTTTT
CASSYSNEKLFF
>TRBJ1-5|TRBV19|TRBD1|NA
TGTGCCAGTAGTTACGGGACAGGGACATATCAGCCCCAGCATTTT
CASSYGTGTYQPQHF
>TRBJ1-6|TRBV18|TRBD1|NA
TGTGCCAGCTCACCACCGGGACAGAATAATTCACCCCTCCACTTT
CASSPPGQNNSPLHF
>TRBJ1-5|TRBV4-1|TRBD1|NA
TGCGCCAGCAGCCAAGTGACAGGGGGCGGTCAGCCCCAGCATTTT
CASSQVTGGGQPQHF
>TRBJ2-7|TRBV23-1|TRBD2|once
TGCGCCAGCAGTCAACTGGGACTAGCGGGAGAGAACGAGCAGTACTTC
CASSQLGLAGENEQYF
>TRBJ2-5|TRBV5-1|TRBD1|once
TGCGCCAGCAGCTTGTGGCAGGGGGCGGAGACCCAGTACTTC
CASSLWQGAETQYF
>TRBJ2-3|TRBV11-2|TRBD2|NA
TGTGCCAGCAGCTTACTGAGACTAGCGGGAGCAAGCACAGATACGCAGTATTTT
CASSLLRLAGASTDTQYF